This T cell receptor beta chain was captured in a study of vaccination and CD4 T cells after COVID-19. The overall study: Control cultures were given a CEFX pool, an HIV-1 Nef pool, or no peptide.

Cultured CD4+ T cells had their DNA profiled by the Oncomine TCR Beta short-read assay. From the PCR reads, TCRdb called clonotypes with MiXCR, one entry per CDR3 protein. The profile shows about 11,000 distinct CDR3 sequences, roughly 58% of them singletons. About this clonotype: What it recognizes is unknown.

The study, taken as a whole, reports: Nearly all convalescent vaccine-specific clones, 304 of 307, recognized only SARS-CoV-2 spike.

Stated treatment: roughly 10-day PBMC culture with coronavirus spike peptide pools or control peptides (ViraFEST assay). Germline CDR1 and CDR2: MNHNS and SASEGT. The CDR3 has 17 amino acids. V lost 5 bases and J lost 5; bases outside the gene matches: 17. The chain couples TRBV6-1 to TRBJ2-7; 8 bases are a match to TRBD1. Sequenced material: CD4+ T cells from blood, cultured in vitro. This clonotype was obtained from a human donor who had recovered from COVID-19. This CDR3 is CASSPIGNRDRLNEQYF. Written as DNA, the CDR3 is TGTGCCAGCAGTCCAATCGGCAACCGGGACAGGCTAAACGAGCAGTACTTC.